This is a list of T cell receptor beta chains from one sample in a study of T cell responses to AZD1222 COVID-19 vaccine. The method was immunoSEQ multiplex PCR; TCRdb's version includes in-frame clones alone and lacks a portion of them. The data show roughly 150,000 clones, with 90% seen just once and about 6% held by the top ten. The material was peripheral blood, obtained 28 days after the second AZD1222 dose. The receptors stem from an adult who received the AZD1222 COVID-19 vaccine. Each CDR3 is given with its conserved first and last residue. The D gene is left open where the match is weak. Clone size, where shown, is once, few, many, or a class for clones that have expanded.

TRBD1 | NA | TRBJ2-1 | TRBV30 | TGTGCCTGGAGGGGACAGGGCGCTGATCGGAGCTCCTACAATGAGCAGTTCTTC | CAWRGQGADRSSYNEQFF
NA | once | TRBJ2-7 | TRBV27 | TGTGCCAGCACCTCGCCAGCAAGCTCCTACGAGCAGTACTTC | CASTSPASSYEQYF
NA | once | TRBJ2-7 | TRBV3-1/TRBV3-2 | TGTGCCAGCAGCCAAGAGGGGGCCAGCGAGCAGTACTTC | CASSQEGASEQYF
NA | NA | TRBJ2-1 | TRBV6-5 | TGTGCCAGCAGGGTAGGGACCTACAATGAGCAGTTCTTC | CASRVGTYNEQFF
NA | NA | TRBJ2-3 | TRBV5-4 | TGTGCCAGCAGCTTGGCCAACGTAGGAGATACGCAGTATTTT | CASSLANVGDTQYF
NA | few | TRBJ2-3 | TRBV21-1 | TGTGCCAGCAGCAAAGTGGACAGGAGGGATACGCAGTATTTT | CASSKVDRRDTQYF
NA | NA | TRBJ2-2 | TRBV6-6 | TGTGCCAGCAGTTACTCGGGCGGAACCACCGGGGAGCTGTTTTTT | CASSYSGGTTGELFF
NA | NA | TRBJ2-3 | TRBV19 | TGTGCCAGTAGGTTGGGGGCGGGCCACACAGATACGCAGTATTTT | CASRLGAGHTDTQYF
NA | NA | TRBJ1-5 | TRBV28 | TGTGCCAGCAGGGTACAAGGGGGAGGCAATCAGCCCCAGCATTTT | CASRVQGGGNQPQHF
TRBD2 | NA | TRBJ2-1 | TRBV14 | TGTGCCAGCAGCCAAGCATTTCCCCGCGGGGGGAACTCCTACAATGAGCAGTTCTTC | CASSQAFPRGGNSYNEQFF
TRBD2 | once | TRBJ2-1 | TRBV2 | TGTGCCAGCAGTGAGATGGGCGGGGGGCTGGTCAATGAGCAGTTCTTC | CASSEMGGGLVNEQFF
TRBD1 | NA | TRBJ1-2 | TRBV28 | TGTGCCAGCAGCAAAAACAGGGGCTATGGCTACACCTTC | CASSKNRGYGYTF
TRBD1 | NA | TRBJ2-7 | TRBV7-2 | TGTGCCAGCAGCTTTAGGGGACAGGGGGCGGACGAGCAGTACTTC | CASSFRGQGADEQYF
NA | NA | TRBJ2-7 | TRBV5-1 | TGCGCCAGCAGCTTCTTAGGCGAGCAGTACTTC | CASSFLGEQYF